Following are 8 T cell receptor beta chains from one sample sequenced in a study of OX40 agonist ivuxolimab in advanced cancers. The method was immunoSEQ multiplex PCR; TCRdb's version includes in-frame clones alone and lacks a portion of them. Here the sample spans tens of thousands of clones, approximately 90% being singletons. The specimen was CD4+ or CD8+ T cells sorted from blood, collected in a trial of the OX40 agonist ivuxolimab. These TCRs come from an adult with an advanced solid tumor such as melanoma, head and neck, liver or kidney cancer.

This clone was seen a single time. The chain recombines TRBV5-4 with TRBJ1-2; D uncertain. Germline V lookup: CDR1 SGHNT, CDR2 YYREEE (reference sequence). V was cut by 4 bases and J by 3 bases, with 10 bases left in between. The CDR3 contains 13 residues. This CDR3 is CASSQDGDYGYTF. CDR3 in DNA: TGTGCCAGCAGCCAGGACGGAGACTATGGCTACACCTTC. Full variable domain (remainder filled in from reference TRBV5-4 and TRBJ1-2): ETGVTQSPTHLIKTRGQQVTLRCSSQSGHNTVSWYQQALGQGPQFIFQYYREEENGRGNFPPRFSGLQFPNYSSELNVNALELDDSALYLCASSQDGDYGYTFGSGTRLTVV.

V and J are TRBV5-1 and TRBJ1-1; TRBD1 aligns across 9 bases. This CDR3 comprises 16 residues. V was clipped by 4 bases and J by 2 bases; unmatched bases: 9. Germline loops: CDR1 SGHRS, CDR2 YFSETQ. The CDR3 bases are TGCGCCAGCAGCCGTGACAGGGGGAGGTCCAACACTGAAGCTTTCTTT. Translation gives CASSRDRGRSNTEAFF.

CDR3 amino acids: CASSQMGLGSGGNTGELFF. Written as DNA, the CDR3 is TGCGCCAGCAGCCAAATGGGGTTAGGCAGCGGGGGAAACACCGGGGAGCTGTTTTTT. This chain connects TRBV4-1 to TRBJ2-2, with 8 positions matching TRBD2. Per the germline V gene, CDR1 is MGHRA and CDR2 is YSYEKL. With V trimmed by 2 bases and J by 2 bases, 13 bases remained unmatched. The CDR3 loop spans 19 amino acids.

This sequence joins TRBV6-1 and TRBJ1-5; 10 bases align to TRBD1. Germline loops: CDR1 MNHNS, CDR2 SASEGT. The CDR3 runs 14 residues. J gave up 6 bases and V 3 bases, and 2 bases lay outside the gene matches. The CDR3: CASSEGQGTQPQHF. The CDR3 DNA is TGTGCCAGCAGTGAGGGACAGGGGACTCAGCCCCAGCATTTT.

V and J are TRBV28 and TRBJ1-1; the match to TRBD1 covers 7 bases. Germline CDR1 reads MDHEN; CDR2 reads SYDVKM. V dropped 7 bases and J dropped 1; count of bases not matched to a gene: 9. The CDR3 is 15 residues long. The CDR3 DNA reads as TGTGCCAGCATACCTTCAGGGGGGTGGAACACTGAAGCTTTCTTT. Its translation is CASIPSGGWNTEAFF.

As concerns this clone: The same CDR3 arises from other DNA sequences in this sample as well. This chain joins TRBV2 and TRBJ2-2; 9 bases fit TRBD2. Losses at the gene ends were 6 bases for V and 1 base for J; bases not matched to a gene: 6. CDR1 is SNHLY, CDR2 FYNNEI, per germline. The CDR3 spans 16 residues. The CDR3 DNA reads TGTGCCAGCAGGGCTGCGGGGGGGCAGAACACCGGGGAGCTGTTTTTT. Residues: CASRAAGGQNTGELFF.

The chain combines TRBV6-1 with TRBJ1-5, with D possibly TRBD1 on 5 matching bases. V dropped 6 bases and J dropped 4 bases, with 13 bases sitting between them. Germline V gene lookup returns CDR1 MNHNS and CDR2 SASEGT. CDR3 size: 14 residues. The CDR3 DNA follows: TGTGCCAGCAGGGGAGGGGTAGGGAATCAGCCCCAGCATTTT. Amino acids: CASRGGVGNQPQHF.

This chain links TRBV19 with TRBJ2-7; TRBD2 aligns across 12 bases. Germline assignment: CDR1 LNHDA and CDR2 SQIVND (reference sequence). The CDR3 is 16 residues long. Losses at the gene ends were 4 bases for V and 5 bases for J; bases not matched to a gene: 9. The CDR3 spells CASSRSSGGAWNEQYF. DNA for the CDR3: TGTGCCAGTAGTAGATCTAGCGGGGGGGCCTGGAACGAGCAGTACTTC.